This record concerns one T cell receptor (beta chain) sequence. Its antigen is unidentified. Germline CDR1 and CDR2: SGHDT and YYEEEE. The CDR3 loop spans 17 amino acids. V lost 5 bases and J lost 1; bases outside the gene matches: 8. Generated by immunoSEQ multiplex PCR, the TCRdb table keeps only in-frame clones and is missing some. The sample lists under 1,100,000 clones, approximately 70% occurring once. This record belongs to a study of shared clonotypes between healthy human individuals. Whole-study findings and limits: Generally, naive subsets came out with larger estimated richness than memory subsets.

Sequencing input: memory CD4+ T cells sorted from blood. Subset specified: CD45RA-negative fraction. J is TRBJ1-4 and V is TRBV5-6; 10 bases line up with TRBD1. This clonotype was sampled from a man aged 18 to 30 in good health. CDR3 coding DNA: TGTGCCAGCAGTTCGTCCGGGGACAGGGGAACTAATGAAAAACTGTTTTTT. Its protein is CASSSSGDRGTNEKLFF.